The 29 T cell receptor beta chains listed next were all sequenced from one sample in a study of T cells after somatic rescue of genetic block. The table came from immunoSEQ multiplex PCR; TCRdb's copy has only in-frame clones and leaves some out. Of more than 70,000 clones listed, around 90% are singletons. Sequenced input: peripheral blood mononuclear cells (PBMCs). Receptors originate from a woman aged 18-29 years.

This chain connects TRBV6-1 to TRBJ2-3, with 7 bases fitting TRBD1. The CDR3 sequence is 15 residues long. J lost 3 bases, V lost 6 bases, and 9 bases had no gene match. CDR1 MNHNS and CDR2 SASEGT come from the germline V gene. For the CDR3, the DNA is TGTGCCAGCAGGAAGTGGGACAGAGTTACAGATACGCAGTATTTT. Translation gives CASRKWDRVTDTQYF.

This chain links TRBV5-1 with TRBJ2-1; D not certain. The CDR3 runs 11 residues. V lost 4 bases and J lost 6, with 5 bases in between. Germline lookup yields CDR1 SGHRS and CDR2 YFSETQ. The CDR3 reads CASSQANEQFF. In DNA, the CDR3 is TGCGCCAGCAGCCAGGCCAATGAGCAGTTCTTC. Full variable domain (remainder filled in from reference TRBV5-1 and TRBJ2-1): KAGVTQTPRYLIKTRGQQVTLSCSPISGHRSVSWYQQTPGQGLQFLFEYFSETQRNKGNFPGRFSGRQFSNSRSEMNVSTLELGDSALYLCASSQANEQFFGPGTRLTVL.

V and J are TRBV6-5 and TRBJ1-2; the D gene is possibly TRBD1 (5 bases). Germline V gene data show CDR1 as MNHEY and CDR2 as SVGAGI. The ends were cut back, 7 bases at V and 3 bases at J, with 9 bases in the middle. The length of the CDR3 is 12 residues. The chain's CDR3 is CASTRGDYGYTF. The DNA for the CDR3 is TGTGCCAGCACAAGGGGTGACTATGGCTACACCTTC.

The chain employs TRBV7-8 and TRBJ2-1; TRBD2 matches 12 bases. CDR1 is SGHVS, CDR2 FQNEAQ, per germline. The CDR3 has 19 residues. V was clipped by 5 bases and J by 4 bases; unmatched bases: 15. The CDR3 region is CASSPYRLAGDSVYNEQFF. CDR3 bases: TGTGCCAGCAGCCCTTATAGACTAGCGGGAGATTCGGTGTACAATGAGCAGTTCTTC.

This rearrangement joins TRBV19 to TRBJ2-5; TRBD2 agrees at 7 bases. The CDR3 sequence is 16 residues long. The V gene's germline CDR1 is LNHDA and CDR2 SQIVND (reference sequence). V lost 6 bases to trimming and J lost 5 bases; unmatched junction nucleotides: 15. CDR3 loop: CASRPGRLTSKETQYF. Written as DNA, the CDR3 is TGTGCCAGTAGACCCGGACGATTGACTAGCAAGGAGACCCAGTACTTC. Combining the CDR3 with reference TRBV19 and TRBJ2-5 gives the whole variable domain DGGITQSPKYLFRKEGQNVTLSCEQNLNHDAMYWYRQDPGQGLRLIYYSQIVNDFQKGDIAEGYSVSREKKESFPLTVTSAQKNPTAFYLCASRPGRLTSKETQYFGPGTRLLVL.

The V and J genes are TRBV5-8 and TRBJ2-2; 14 bases are a match to TRBD2. CDR1 and CDR2 from the germline V gene are SGHTS and YDEGEE. Germline trimming cut 4 bases from V and 7 bases from J; bases unmatched to any gene: 6. CDR3 length: 16 residues. The CDR3 reads CASSRGLAGAFGELFF. CDR3 in DNA: TGTGCCAGCAGCCGGGGACTAGCGGGAGCCTTCGGGGAGCTGTTTTTT.

This clone occurred once. The chain carries TRBV28 and TRBJ2-5, with D tentatively TRBD1 or TRBD2 (5 bases each). CDR3 length: 14 amino acids. Trimming removed 6 bases from V and 1 base from J, with 12 bases in between. Germline V lookup: CDR1 MDHEN, CDR2 SYDVKM. CDR3 amino acids: CASSPGPVQETQYF. CDR3 in DNA: TGTGCCAGCAGCCCGGGGCCGGTCCAAGAGACCCAGTACTTC.

This clone has a handful of counts. The V and J genes are TRBV27 and TRBJ1-2, with D unclear. The V end lost 5 bases, the J end lost 4 bases, and 14 bases lay between the germline ends. The CDR3 runs 14 residues. CDR1 and CDR2 from the germline V gene are MNHEY and SMNVEV (reference sequence). CDR3 sequence: CASSHWTGRYGYTF. DNA of the CDR3: TGTGCCAGCAGTCATTGGACGGGCCGCTATGGCTACACCTTC.

The CDR3 reads CASSLGGLAGPTYEQYF. The CDR3 DNA reads as TGTGCCAGCAGCTTGGGGGGGTTAGCGGGACCCACCTACGAGCAGTACTTC. The chain recombines TRBV5-4 with TRBJ2-7, with 8 bases identical to TRBD2. CDR1 is SGHNT, CDR2 YYREEE, per germline (reference sequence). The CDR3 has 17 amino acids. Unmatched junction bases numbered 10, after V lost 0 bases and J lost 2 bases.

This rearrangement joins TRBV5-1 to TRBJ1-1, with TRBD1 matching 8 bases. The CDR3 runs 17 residues. Trimming took 4 bases from V and 3 from J; bases not matched to a gene: 14. The germline CDR1 and CDR2 sequences are SGHRS and YFSETQ. The CDR3 DNA sequence: TGCGCCAGCAGCCGAACGACAGGGGCGAGAGGGTACACTGAAGCTTTCTTT. It codes for CASSRTTGARGYTEAFF.

This clone was detected only a few times. The gene calls are TRBV5-6 and TRBJ2-7, with 7 positions matching TRBD1. The CDR3 extends over 14 amino acids. Germline values: CDR1 SGHDT, CDR2 YYEEEE. With 4 bases clipped from V and 0 bases from J, the junction kept 4 bases outside the gene matches. The CDR3 region is CASSRTGLSYEQYF. The CDR3 nucleotides read TGTGCCAGCAGCCGGACAGGCCTCTCCTACGAGCAGTACTTC. The variable domain in full, completed from reference TRBV5-6 and TRBJ2-7, reads DAGVTQSPTHLIKTRGQQVTLRCSPKSGHDTVSWYQQALGQGPQFIFQYYEEEERQRGNFPDRFSGHQFPNYSSELNVNALLLGDSALYLCASSRTGLSYEQYFGPGTRLTVT.

The J gene is TRBJ2-1, the V gene TRBV5-6; no reliable D call. V shed 3 bases and J shed 6 bases, with 7 bases lying between them. Germline assignment: CDR1 SGHDT and CDR2 YYEEEE. This CDR3 has 12 amino acids. CDR3 amino acids: CASSYVRNEQFF. The CDR3 DNA reads TGTGCCAGCAGCTATGTTCGCAATGAGCAGTTCTTC.

The V call is TRBV7-2, the J call TRBJ2-2; TRBD2 agrees at 13 bases. V was pared by 5 bases and J by 7 bases, with 4 bases of the junction left unmatched. This CDR3 contains 15 residues. The germline V gene encodes CDR1 SGHTA and CDR2 FQGNSA. Written as DNA, the CDR3 is TGTGCCAGCAGCACTAGCGGGAGGGCCGTCGGGGAGCTGTTTTTT. It specifies CASSTSGRAVGELFF.

The V call is TRBV6-1, the J call TRBJ2-4; D may be TRBD2 (6 bases). Per germline, CDR1 MNHNS and CDR2 SASEGT. The CDR3 covers 15 residues. V was shortened by 0 bases and J by 6 bases, with 12 bases between the two germline ends. The CDR3: CASSEARGVRNIQYF. CDR3 DNA sequence: TGTGCCAGCAGTGAAGCGCGGGGAGTTAGAAACATTCAGTACTTC.

The V and J genes are TRBV6-1 and TRBJ2-7, with D possibly TRBD2 on 6 matching bases. The CDR3 has 17 amino acids. Germline-derived CDR1 and CDR2 are MNHNS and SASEGT. V was shortened by 4 bases and J by 3 bases, with 22 bases between the two germline ends. The CDR3 bases are TGTGCCAGCAGTGCCCTCCGGAGGGAGCGACGAGTCTACGAGCAGTACTTC. Protein: CASSALRRERRVYEQYF.

The chain uses TRBV30 and TRBJ1-3; possible D gene TRBD1, 5 bases. Trimming stripped 4 bases from V and 1 base from J, with 5 bases between. CDR3 length: 12 residues. Per germline, CDR1 GTSNPN and CDR2 SVGIG (reference sequence). The chain's CDR3 is CAWTGSGNTIYF. As DNA, the CDR3 is TGTGCCTGGACAGGGTCTGGAAACACCATATATTTT.

The chain couples TRBV11-2 to TRBJ2-7, with D perhaps TRBD2 (6 bases). The germline V and J ends were trimmed by 6 bases and 3 bases, with 9 bases remaining between them. CDR1 is SGHAT, CDR2 FQNNGV, per germline. This CDR3 region has 12 residues. CDR3 nucleotide sequence: TGTGCCAGCAGTGGGGGACTCTACGAGCAGTACTTC. The encoded protein is CASSGGLYEQYF.

This clone was seen only once. The chain recombines TRBV9 with TRBJ2-5; 14 positions match TRBD2. Trimming cost V 2 bases and J 2 bases; bases outside gene matches: 2. This CDR3 comprises 16 residues. Germline V gene lookup returns CDR1 SGDLS and CDR2 YYNGEE. The CDR3 DNA is TGTGCCAGCAGCGTCGGACTAGCGGGGGGACAAGAGACCCAGTACTTC. This sequence encodes CASSVGLAGGQETQYF.

This sequence joins TRBV5-1 and TRBJ2-7, with 7 bases aligning to TRBD1. The germline gives CDR1 SGHRS, CDR2 YFSETQ. With 0 bases clipped from V and 3 bases from J, the junction kept 12 bases outside the gene matches. The CDR3 spans 17 residues. This chain's CDR3 is CASSLALGGTVVYEQYF. CDR3 DNA: TGCGCCAGCAGCTTGGCGCTGGGTGGGACAGTAGTCTACGAGCAGTACTTC.

This chain uses TRBV11-2 with TRBJ1-2; D is ambiguous. V was pared by 1 base and J by 2 bases, with 11 bases between. The CDR3 consists of 15 residues. CDR1 SGHAT and CDR2 FQNNGV come from the germline V gene. In nucleotides, the CDR3 is TGTGCCAGCAGCTTAGGGGCCAAGACGAACTATGGCTACACCTTC. It translates to CASSLGAKTNYGYTF.

This chain connects TRBV10-3 to TRBJ1-2; TRBD1 matches at 8 bases. This CDR3 contains 15 residues. The V segment lost 3 bases and the J segment 1 base; nucleotides outside the gene matches: 4. In germline, CDR1 is ENHRY, CDR2 SYGVKD. The CDR3 DNA follows: TGTGCCATCAGTGATGGGACAGGACATAACTATGGCTACACCTTC. Translating it yields CAISDGTGHNYGYTF.

The CDR3 region has the DNA TGCGCCAGCAGCTTTCCTAGCGGGAACACAGATACGCAGTATTTT. Its protein is CASSFPSGNTDTQYF. The gene calls are TRBV5-1 and TRBJ2-3; 9 bases are shared with TRBD2. Germline V gene lookup returns CDR1 SGHRS and CDR2 YFSETQ. The CDR3 length is 15 residues. V was clipped by 2 bases and J by 2 bases; unmatched bases: 3.

V usage is TRBV5-5 and J usage is TRBJ2-2, with D unclear. Between the trimmed V and J ends, which lost 7 bases and 6 bases, there was a span of 4 bases. The CDR3 covers 10 residues. In germline, CDR1 is SGHKS, CDR2 YYEKEE (reference sequence). The CDR3: CASPPGELFF. For the CDR3, the DNA is TGTGCCAGCCCTCCCGGGGAGCTGTTTTTT.

The V gene is TRBV5-4, the J gene TRBJ1-2; perhaps TRBD1 as D (6 bases). The germline V gene has CDR1 SGHNT and CDR2 YYREEE (reference sequence). V was clipped by 1 base and J by 8 bases, with 15 bases between them. The CDR3 has 14 residues. The CDR3 bases are TGTGCCAGCAGCTTGACGGGGGCGCCTCGGGGCTACACCTTC. Protein sequence: CASSLTGAPRGYTF.

This clone was detected once. This chain links TRBV5-1 with TRBJ2-7; 10 bases are shared with TRBD2. J gave up 2 bases and V 4 bases, and 6 bases lay outside the gene matches. The germline gives CDR1 SGHRS, CDR2 YFSETQ. CDR3 size: 15 residues. CDR3 sequence (DNA): TGCGCCAGCAGCAGATCTAGCGGGAGTGCCTACGAGCAGTACTTC. This codes for CASSRSSGSAYEQYF.

This rearrangement joins TRBV10-3 to TRBJ2-5; 9 bases map to TRBD1. The CDR3 spans 13 residues. Trimming at V came to 10 bases and at J to 2 bases, leaving 5 bases not matched to a gene. The germline CDR1 and CDR2 sequences are ENHRY and SYGVKD. CDR3 DNA sequence: TGTGCCACCCTGGACAGGGGACAAGAGACCCAGTACTTC. Protein product: CATLDRGQETQYF.

This clone occurred once. The V and J genes are TRBV6-5 and TRBJ2-7; 14 bases match TRBD2. J was trimmed by 3 bases and V by 10 bases; bases with no gene match: 2. Germline CDR1 reads MNHEY; CDR2 reads SVGAGI. The CDR3 is 13 amino acids. In DNA form, the CDR3 reads TGTGCCACGGGACTAGCGGGAGTCTACGAGCAGTACTTC. Translated, it gives CATGLAGVYEQYF.

The chain links TRBV25-1 to TRBJ2-7; tentative D call: TRBD2 (6 bases). The CDR3 loop spans 16 amino acids. The V gene lost 4 bases and the J gene lost 4 bases, with 20 bases spanning the gap. Germline assignment: CDR1 MGHDK and CDR2 SYGVNS. The CDR3 DNA reads TGTGCCAGCAGTGGACCGGGACGGGAGAACAGGTACGAGCAGTACTTC. Translation gives CASSGPGRENRYEQYF.

The V call is TRBV18, the J call TRBJ2-3; the match to TRBD2 covers 10 bases. Germline loops: CDR1 KGHSH, CDR2 LQKENI. Trimming cost V 3 bases and J 0 bases; bases outside gene matches: 0. CDR3 length: 15 amino acids. The CDR3 bases are TGTGCCAGCTCACCGACTAGCGGGAGCACAGATACGCAGTATTTT. Protein: CASSPTSGSTDTQYF.